This T cell receptor beta chain was documented in a study of blood T cell repertoires in COVID-19. Participants were aged about 18 to 95 years, lived in 25 or so US areas, and enrolled virtually. Using immunoSEQ multiplex PCR, the repertoire was profiled, and TCRdb retains in-frame clones only, with some absent. Among under 500,000 clones, approximately 92% were seen once, and the ten largest hold more than 0.95%. Losses at the gene ends were 3 bases for V and 3 bases for J; bases not matched to a gene: 9. This CDR3 spans 15 amino acids. CDR1 and CDR2 from the germline V gene are SGDLS and YYNGEE. Input material: PBMCs or T cells enriched from blood (not recorded which). This receptor was obtained from a man aged 30-40 years who had recovered from COVID-19. The V gene is TRBV9, the J gene TRBJ2-7; 7 nucleotides line up with TRBD1. CDR3 protein: CASSARDSIVYEQYF. CDR3 DNA sequence: TGTGCCAGCAGCGCCCGGGACAGCATCGTCTACGAGCAGTACTTC.